The entry below gives a single T cell receptor beta chain sequence along with its context. Profiled with immunoSEQ multiplex PCR; TCRdb holds only in-frame clones, not every one. The sample holds approximately 90,000 clones, about 80% seen once. Germline values: CDR1 LGHDT, CDR2 YNNKEL (reference sequence). This CDR3 has 18 residues. V lost 4 bases to trimming and J lost 2 bases; unmatched junction nucleotides: 17. The data belong to a study of blood T cell repertoires in COVID-19. Across the whole study: Italy, Spain and the United States were the sources of the convalescent and acute COVID-19 samples. T cells, B-cell-depleted T cells, or PBMCs supplied cDNA or gDNA.

The sequence derives from a woman older than 75 with acute or convalescent COVID-19. This rearrangement joins TRBV3-1 (or the pseudogene TRBV3-2) to TRBJ2-7; 7 bases fit TRBD2. The sample consisted of peripheral blood. Here the CDR3 reads CASSRGTERAGTAYEQYF. The CDR3 coding sequence is TGTGCCAGCAGCCGTGGGACGGAAAGAGCGGGAACAGCCTACGAGCAGTACTTC.